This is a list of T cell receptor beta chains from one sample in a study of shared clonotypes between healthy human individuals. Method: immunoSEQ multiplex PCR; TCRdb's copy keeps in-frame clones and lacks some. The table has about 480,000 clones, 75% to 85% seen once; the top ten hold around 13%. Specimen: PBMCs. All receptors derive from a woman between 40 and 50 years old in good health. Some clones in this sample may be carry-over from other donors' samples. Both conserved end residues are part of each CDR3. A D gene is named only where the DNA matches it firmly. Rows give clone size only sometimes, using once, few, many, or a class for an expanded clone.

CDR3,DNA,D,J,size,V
CASSLVPGRGYTF,TGTGCCAGCAGCTTGGTTCCAGGGCGGGGCTACACCTTC,-,TRBJ1-2,-,TRBV5-6
CSVEGGASSGVDTQYF,TGCAGCGTTGAAGGTGGAGCTAGTAGTGGTGTAGATACGCAGTATTTT,-,TRBJ2-3,-,TRBV29-1
CASSLLRSNTEAFF,TGTGCCAGCAGTTTACTCCGGAGCAACACTGAAGCTTTCTTT,-,TRBJ1-1,-,TRBV6-5
CASREGQGASYEQYF,TGTGCCAGCAGAGAGGGACAGGGGGCGTCCTACGAGCAGTACTTC,TRBD1,TRBJ2-7,-,TRBV6-6
CASSTDSGYGYTF,TGTGCCAGCAGTACCGATTCAGGGTACGGCTACACCTTC,-,TRBJ1-2,-,TRBV27
CASNQGQGVTGELFF,TGTGCCAGTAACCAAGGACAGGGGGTGACCGGGGAGCTGTTTTTT,TRBD1,TRBJ2-2,-,TRBV19
CASSGGLGSSYEQYF,TGTGCCAGCAGTGGGGGACTAGGGAGCTCCTACGAGCAGTACTTC,TRBD2,TRBJ2-7,-,TRBV28
CASSLDWSGSMSYNEQFF,TGTGCCAGCAGCTTAGATTGGAGCGGGAGTATGTCCTACAATGAGCAGTTCTTC,TRBD2,TRBJ2-1,-,TRBV11-3
CASSQFGSTGELFF,TGTGCCAGCAGCCAATTCGGGAGCACCGGGGAGCTGTTTTTT,-,TRBJ2-2,-,TRBV16
CASSLELAGYEQYF,TGCGCCAGCAGCTTGGAACTAGCGGGGTACGAGCAGTACTTC,TRBD2,TRBJ2-7,-,TRBV5-1
CASRLTGGPEAFF,TGTGCCAGCAGGTTAACAGGAGGCCCTGAAGCTTTCTTT,-,TRBJ1-1,few,TRBV28
CASSIGGNYNEQFF,TGTGCCAGTAGTATAGGTGGGAACTACAATGAGCAGTTCTTC,-,TRBJ2-1,-,TRBV19
CAWSASLGTGAKGSYNSPLHF,TGTGCCTGGAGTGCGAGCCTGGGGACAGGGGCAAAGGGCTCCTATAATTCACCCCTCCACTTT,TRBD1,TRBJ1-6,-,TRBV30
CASSLDFGGGFYNEQFF,TGTGCCAGCAGCTTAGATTTTGGGGGAGGCTTCTACAATGAGCAGTTCTTC,-,TRBJ2-1,-,TRBV11-2
CASSQEYTDTQYF,TGTGCCAGCAGCCAGGAATACACAGATACGCAGTATTTT,-,TRBJ2-3,-,TRBV4-2
CASGELAGVTDTQYF,TGTGCCAGCGGAGAACTAGCGGGGGTCACAGATACGCAGTATTTT,TRBD2,TRBJ2-3,once,TRBV6-6
CASSESAGRQETQYF,TGTGCCAGCAGTGAATCGGCAGGGAGGCAAGAGACCCAGTACTTC,-,TRBJ2-5,-,TRBV25-1
CAGWIDRLFYEQYF,TGCGCCGGGTGGATAGACAGGTTATTCTACGAGCAGTACTTC,-,TRBJ2-7,-,TRBV10-2
CASSELAGSYNEQFF,TGTGCCAGCAGTGAACTAGCGGGGAGCTACAATGAGCAGTTCTTC,TRBD2,TRBJ2-1,few,TRBV6-1
CASSFGGPINYGYTF,TGTGCCAGCAGTTTCGGAGGGCCTATCAACTATGGCTACACCTTC,-,TRBJ1-2,once,TRBV28
CASSFAGGYEQYF,TGTGCCAGCAGTTTCGCGGGCGGCTACGAGCAGTACTTC,-,TRBJ2-7,-,TRBV27
CATSREPSGSGREQFF,TGTGCCACCAGCAGAGAGCCAAGCGGGAGCGGGCGTGAGCAGTTCTTC,TRBD2,TRBJ2-1,-,TRBV15
CASSPGSLNEQFF,TGTGCCAGCAGCCCAGGGAGTCTGAATGAGCAGTTCTTC,-,TRBJ2-1,many,TRBV5-4
CASSEIGPGAQFF,TGTGCCAGCAGTGAAATTGGGCCGGGCGCGCAGTTCTTC,-,TRBJ2-1,-,TRBV6-1
CASSEAGFGELFF,TGTGCCAGCAGTGAAGCTGGGTTCGGGGAGCTGTTTTTT,-,TRBJ2-2,-,TRBV6-1
CASSFGGEAFF,TGTGCCAGCAGCTTCGGTGGTGAAGCTTTCTTT,-,TRBJ1-1,-,TRBV7-8
CASSLVFAGNTIYF,TGTGCCAGCAGTTTGGTGTTCGCCGGAAACACCATATATTTT,-,TRBJ1-3,-,TRBV28
CASNTGQELFF,TGTGCCAGCAACACGGGACAGGAACTGTTTTTT,TRBD1,TRBJ1-4,-,TRBV28
CAISESGSGRGYEQFF,TGTGCCATCAGTGAGTCGGGTAGCGGGAGAGGCTATGAGCAGTTCTTC,TRBD2,TRBJ2-1,-,TRBV10-3
CASSFGTSGNNEQFF,TGTGCCAGCAGCTTCGGGACTAGCGGGAACAATGAGCAGTTCTTC,TRBD2,TRBJ2-1,-,TRBV13
CASSLGSEDTQYF,TGCGCCAGCAGCTTGGGTAGCGAAGATACGCAGTATTTT,-,TRBJ2-3,-,TRBV5-1
CASSPTAGRAKGEAFF,TGTGCCAGCTCACCCACCGCTGGCCGGGCAAAGGGTGAAGCTTTCTTT,-,TRBJ1-1,-,TRBV18
CASSPREANYEQYF,TGTGCCAGTAGTCCCCGGGAGGCGAACTACGAGCAGTACTTC,TRBD2,TRBJ2-7,-,TRBV19
CASRFRGSSTDTQYF,TGTGCCAGCAGGTTCCGCGGATCTAGCACAGATACGCAGTATTTT,-,TRBJ2-3,few,TRBV2
CASSEYRFGNEQFF,TGTGCCAGCAGTGAATACAGGTTTGGCAATGAGCAGTTCTTC,-,TRBJ2-1,few,TRBV2
CAWSVGTVEQPQHF,TGTGCCTGGAGTGTTGGGACAGTGGAGCAGCCCCAGCATTTT,TRBD1,TRBJ1-5,-,TRBV30
CAISELGQGYGYTF,TGTGCCATCAGTGAGCTGGGACAGGGCTATGGCTACACCTTC,TRBD1,TRBJ1-2,-,TRBV10-3
CASTWEATGELFF,TGTGCCAGCACCTGGGAAGCCACCGGGGAGCTGTTTTTT,-,TRBJ2-2,-,TRBV28
CASSPNWGTEAFF,TGTGCCAGCTCCCCTAATTGGGGCACTGAAGCTTTCTTT,-,TRBJ1-1,-,TRBV18
CASSRTSGTQYF,TGTGCCAGCAGCAGGACTAGCGGAACGCAGTATTTT,TRBD2,TRBJ2-3,-,TRBV7-3
CSGIAGGADTQYF,TGCAGCGGGATAGCGGGAGGGGCAGATACGCAGTATTTT,TRBD2,TRBJ2-3,-,TRBV29-1
CASSQDVLAGGTGELFF,TGCGCCAGCAGCCAAGATGTTCTAGCGGGAGGGACCGGGGAGCTGTTTTTT,TRBD2,TRBJ2-2,-,TRBV4-3
CASRTGTAVYGYTF,TGTGCCAGCAGGACCGGGACAGCAGTATATGGCTACACCTTC,TRBD1,TRBJ1-2,-,TRBV28
CSTKTGGAGYGYTF,TGCAGCACTAAGACAGGGGGCGCTGGCTATGGCTACACCTTC,TRBD1,TRBJ1-2,few,TRBV29-1
CAWDRLGISYEQYF,TGTGCCTGGGACCGACTAGGGATTTCCTACGAGCAGTACTTC,-,TRBJ2-7,-,TRBV30
CASSLVTGYGYTF,TGTGCCAGCAGCTTGGTAACCGGCTATGGCTACACCTTC,-,TRBJ1-2,-,TRBV5-5
CASGITGLQETQYF,TGCGCCAGCGGAATTACAGGCCTCCAAGAGACCCAGTACTTC,-,TRBJ2-5,-,TRBV5-1
CASSRGRGYYNEQFF,TGTGCCAGTAGTAGGGGAAGGGGCTACTACAATGAGCAGTTCTTC,-,TRBJ2-1,-,TRBV19
CASSPTHLAGYTF,TGTGCCAGCAGCCCGACCCACCTGGCTGGCTACACCTTC,-,TRBJ1-2,many,TRBV5-8